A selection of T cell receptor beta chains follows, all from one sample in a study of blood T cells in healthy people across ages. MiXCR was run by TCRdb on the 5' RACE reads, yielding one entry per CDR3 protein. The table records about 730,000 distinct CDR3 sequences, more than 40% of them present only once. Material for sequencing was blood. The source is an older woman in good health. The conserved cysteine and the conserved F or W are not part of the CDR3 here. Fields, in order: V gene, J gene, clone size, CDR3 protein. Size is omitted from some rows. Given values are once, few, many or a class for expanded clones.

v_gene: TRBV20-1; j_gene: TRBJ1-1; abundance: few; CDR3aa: SARRVDRGGTEAF
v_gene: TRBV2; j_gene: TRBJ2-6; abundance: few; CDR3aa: ASGTGAGANVLT
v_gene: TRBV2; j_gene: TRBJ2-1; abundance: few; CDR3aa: ASSEFGTSGSNEQF
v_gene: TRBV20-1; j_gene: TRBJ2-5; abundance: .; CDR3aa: SASYREETQY
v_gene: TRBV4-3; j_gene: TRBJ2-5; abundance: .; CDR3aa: ASSHSEHEAQY
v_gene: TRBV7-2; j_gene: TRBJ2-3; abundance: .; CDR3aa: ASSTRTGEADTQY
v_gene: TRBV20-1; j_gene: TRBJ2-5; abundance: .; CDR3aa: SARDGTGSQETQY
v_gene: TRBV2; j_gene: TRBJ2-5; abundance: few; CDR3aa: ASSGGGPLRETQY
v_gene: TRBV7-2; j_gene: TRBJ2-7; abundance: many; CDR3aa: ASSLDKAGYEQY
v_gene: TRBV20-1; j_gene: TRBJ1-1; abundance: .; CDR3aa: SARPPEGSTEAF
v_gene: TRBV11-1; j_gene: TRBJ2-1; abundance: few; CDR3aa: ASLGDRVWNEQF
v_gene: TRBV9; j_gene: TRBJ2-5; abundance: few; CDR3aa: ASSVASQGGGETQY
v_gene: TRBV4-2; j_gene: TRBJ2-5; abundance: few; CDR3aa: ASSQEGGGAQETQY
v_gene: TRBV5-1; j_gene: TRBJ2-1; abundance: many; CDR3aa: ASSFLAGEPYNEQF
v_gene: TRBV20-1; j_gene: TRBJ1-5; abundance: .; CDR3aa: SAPTGPNQPQH
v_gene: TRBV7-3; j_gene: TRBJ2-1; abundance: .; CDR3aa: ASSSNPAYNEQF